The T cell receptor (beta chain) under discussion was sequenced for a study of early T cells in non-severe SARS-CoV-2 infection. This clonotype is medium-sized within its sample. Individual cDNA molecules were tagged with unique molecular identifiers. TCRdb itself ran the 5' RACE reads through MiXCR, one entry per CDR3 protein. The profile shows about 22,000 distinct CDR3 sequences, roughly 4% of them singletons. Germline values: CDR1 LNHDA, CDR2 SQIVND (reference sequence). V lost 3 bases to trimming and J lost 0 bases, with 17 bases between them. The CDR3 loop spans 17 amino acids. This clonotype was obtained from an adult who was a healthcare worker with PCR-confirmed SARS-CoV-2 infection or an uninfected control (not recorded which). V gene TRBV19 combines with J gene TRBJ2-5; D may be TRBD2 (5 bases). Sample: whole blood. CDR3: CASSMVLERLYQETQYF. In nucleotides, the CDR3 is TGTGCCAGTAGTATGGTGCTTGAGCGGCTTTACCAAGAGACCCAGTACTTC.